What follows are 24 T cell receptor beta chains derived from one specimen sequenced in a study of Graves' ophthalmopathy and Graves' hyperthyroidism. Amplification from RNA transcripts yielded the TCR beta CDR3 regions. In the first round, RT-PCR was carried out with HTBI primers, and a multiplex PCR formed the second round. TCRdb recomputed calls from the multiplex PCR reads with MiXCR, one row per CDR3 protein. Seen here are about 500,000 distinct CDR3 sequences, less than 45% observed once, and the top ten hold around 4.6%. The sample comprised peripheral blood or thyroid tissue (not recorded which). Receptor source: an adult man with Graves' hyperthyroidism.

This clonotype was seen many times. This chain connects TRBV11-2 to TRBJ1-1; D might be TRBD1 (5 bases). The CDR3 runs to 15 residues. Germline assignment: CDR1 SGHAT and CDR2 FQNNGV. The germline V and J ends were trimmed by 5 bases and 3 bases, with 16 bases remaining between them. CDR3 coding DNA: TGTGCCAGCAGCGTGGGGGACGCGAGACACACTGAAGCTTTCTTT. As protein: CASSVGDARHTEAFF.

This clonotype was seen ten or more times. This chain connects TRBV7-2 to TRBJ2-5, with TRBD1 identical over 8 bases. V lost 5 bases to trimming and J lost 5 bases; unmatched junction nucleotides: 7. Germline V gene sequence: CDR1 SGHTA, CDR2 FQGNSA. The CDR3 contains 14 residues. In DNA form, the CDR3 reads TGTGCCAGCAGCCCGGACAGGGTGAGGGAGACCCAGTACTTC. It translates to CASSPDRVRETQYF.

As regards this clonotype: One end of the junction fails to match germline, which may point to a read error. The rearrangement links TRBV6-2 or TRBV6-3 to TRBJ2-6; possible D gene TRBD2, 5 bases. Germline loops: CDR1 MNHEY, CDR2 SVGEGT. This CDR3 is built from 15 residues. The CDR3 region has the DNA TGTGCCATCAGTGAAGGGAGCTCTGGGGCCAACGTCCTGACTTTC. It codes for CAISEGSSGANVLTF.

In nucleotides, the CDR3 is TGCAGCGGAGGGAACCAGGGAGCCTACAATGAGCAGTTCTTC. It codes for CSGGNQGAYNEQFF. The rearrangement joins TRBV29-1 to TRBJ2-1; possibly TRBD1 or TRBD2 for D (5 bases each). The CDR3 loop spans 14 amino acids. The V gene's germline CDR1 is SQVTM and CDR2 ANQGSEA. V was shortened by 7 bases and J by 2 bases, with 15 bases between the two germline ends.

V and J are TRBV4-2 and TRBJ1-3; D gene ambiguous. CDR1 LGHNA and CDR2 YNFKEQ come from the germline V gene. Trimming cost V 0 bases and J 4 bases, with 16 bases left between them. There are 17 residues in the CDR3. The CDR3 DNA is TGTGCCAGCAGCCAAGACCTTCAGGAGGGAGGGGGAAACACCATATATTTT. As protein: CASSQDLQEGGGNTIYF.

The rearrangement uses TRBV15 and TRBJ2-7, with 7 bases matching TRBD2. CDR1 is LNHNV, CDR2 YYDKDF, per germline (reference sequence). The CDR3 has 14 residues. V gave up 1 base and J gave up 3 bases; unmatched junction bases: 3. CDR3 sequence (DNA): TGTGCCACCAGCAGAGCAACTAGCGTCTACGAGCAGTACTTC. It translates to CATSRATSVYEQYF.

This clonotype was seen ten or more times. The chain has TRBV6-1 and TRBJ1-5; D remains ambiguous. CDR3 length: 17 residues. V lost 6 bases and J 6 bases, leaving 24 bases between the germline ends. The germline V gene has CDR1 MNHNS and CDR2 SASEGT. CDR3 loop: CASSQNPRFVVFQPQHF. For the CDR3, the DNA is TGTGCCAGCAGCCAGAATCCCCGATTTGTGGTATTTCAGCCCCAGCATTTT.

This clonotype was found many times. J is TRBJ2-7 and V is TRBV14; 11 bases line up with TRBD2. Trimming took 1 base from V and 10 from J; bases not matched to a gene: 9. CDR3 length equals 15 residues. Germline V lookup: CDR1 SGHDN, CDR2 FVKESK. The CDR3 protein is CASSQGLAGKVGQYF. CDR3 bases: TGTGCCAGCAGCCAAGGACTAGCGGGAAAAGTCGGTCAGTACTTC. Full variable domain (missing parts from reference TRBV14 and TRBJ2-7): EAGVTQFPSHSVIEKGQTVTLRCDPISGHDNLYWYRRVMGKEIKFLLHFVKESKQDESGMPNNRFLAERTGGTYSTLKVQPAELEDSGVYFCASSQGLAGKVGQYFGPGTRLTVT.

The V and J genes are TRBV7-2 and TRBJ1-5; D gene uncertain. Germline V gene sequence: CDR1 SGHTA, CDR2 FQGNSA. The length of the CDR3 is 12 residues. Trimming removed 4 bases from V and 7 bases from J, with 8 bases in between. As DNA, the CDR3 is TGTGCCAGCAGCTCGGCAAACCAGCCCCAGCATTTT. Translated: CASSSANQPQHF.

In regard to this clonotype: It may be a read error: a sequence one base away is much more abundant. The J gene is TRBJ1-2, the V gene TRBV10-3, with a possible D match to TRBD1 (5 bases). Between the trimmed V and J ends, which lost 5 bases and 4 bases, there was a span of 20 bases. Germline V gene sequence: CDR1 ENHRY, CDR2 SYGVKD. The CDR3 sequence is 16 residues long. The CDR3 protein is CAISPGPLDGRYGYTF. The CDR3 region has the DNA TGTGCCATCAGTCCGGGGCCTCTGGATGGACGCTATGGCTACACCTTC.

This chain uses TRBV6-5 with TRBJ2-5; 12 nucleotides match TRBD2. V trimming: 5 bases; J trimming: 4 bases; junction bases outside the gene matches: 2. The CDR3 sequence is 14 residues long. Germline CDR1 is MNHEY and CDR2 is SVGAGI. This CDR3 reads CASSTLAGGETQYF. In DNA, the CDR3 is TGTGCCAGCAGTACACTAGCGGGAGGAGAGACCCAGTACTTC.

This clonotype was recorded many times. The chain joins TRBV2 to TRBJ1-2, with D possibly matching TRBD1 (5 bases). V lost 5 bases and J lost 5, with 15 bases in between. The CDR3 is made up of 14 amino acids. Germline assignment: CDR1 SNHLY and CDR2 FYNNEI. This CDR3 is CASSTIQGSYGYTF. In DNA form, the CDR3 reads TGTGCCAGCAGTACCATCCAGGGTTCATATGGCTACACCTTC.

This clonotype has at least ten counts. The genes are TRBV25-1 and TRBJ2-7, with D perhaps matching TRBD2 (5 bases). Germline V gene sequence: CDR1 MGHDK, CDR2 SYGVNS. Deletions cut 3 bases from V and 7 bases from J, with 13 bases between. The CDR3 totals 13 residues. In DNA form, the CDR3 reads TGTGCCAGCAGTGAGAGAGGGTTGTGGGAGCAGTACTTC. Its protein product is CASSERGLWEQYF.

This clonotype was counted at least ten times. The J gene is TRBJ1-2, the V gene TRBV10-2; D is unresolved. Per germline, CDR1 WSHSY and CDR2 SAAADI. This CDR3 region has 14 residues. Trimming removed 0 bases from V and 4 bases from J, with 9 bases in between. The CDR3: CASSESMVLYGYTF. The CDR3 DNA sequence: TGCGCCAGCAGTGAGTCGATGGTACTCTATGGCTACACCTTC.

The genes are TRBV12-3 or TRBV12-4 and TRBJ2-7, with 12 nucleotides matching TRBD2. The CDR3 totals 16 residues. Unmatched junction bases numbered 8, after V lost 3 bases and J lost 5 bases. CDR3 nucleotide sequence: TGTGCCAGCAGTTTGTCGGCTAGCGGGAGGGCCCACGAGCAGTACTTC. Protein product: CASSLSASGRAHEQYF.

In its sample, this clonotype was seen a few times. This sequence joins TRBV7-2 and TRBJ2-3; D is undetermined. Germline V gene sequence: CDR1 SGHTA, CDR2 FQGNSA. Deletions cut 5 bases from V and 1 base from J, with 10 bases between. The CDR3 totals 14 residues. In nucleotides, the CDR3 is TGTGCCAGCAGCCCATCGGTTGGCACAGATACGCAGTATTTT. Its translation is CASSPSVGTDTQYF. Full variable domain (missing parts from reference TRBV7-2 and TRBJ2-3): GAGVSQSPSNKVTEKGKDVELRCDPISGHTALYWYRQSLGQGLEFLIYFQGNSAPDKSGLPSDRFSAERTGGSVSTLTIQRTQQEDSAVYLCASSPSVGTDTQYFGPGTRLTVL.

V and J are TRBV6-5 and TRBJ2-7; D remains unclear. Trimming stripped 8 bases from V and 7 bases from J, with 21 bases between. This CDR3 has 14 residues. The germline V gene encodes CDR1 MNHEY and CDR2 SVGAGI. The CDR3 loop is CASLKGGPYNEQYF. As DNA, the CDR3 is TGTGCCAGCCTGAAAGGCGGACCCTACAATGAGCAGTACTTC.

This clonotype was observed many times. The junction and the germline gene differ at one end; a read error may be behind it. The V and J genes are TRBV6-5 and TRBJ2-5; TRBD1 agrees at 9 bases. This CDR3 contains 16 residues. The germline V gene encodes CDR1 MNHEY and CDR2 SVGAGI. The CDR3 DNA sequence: TGTGCCAGCACTATGAGGGGACTGACAGGGGGAGAGATCCAGTACTTC. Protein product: CASTMRGLTGGEIQYF.

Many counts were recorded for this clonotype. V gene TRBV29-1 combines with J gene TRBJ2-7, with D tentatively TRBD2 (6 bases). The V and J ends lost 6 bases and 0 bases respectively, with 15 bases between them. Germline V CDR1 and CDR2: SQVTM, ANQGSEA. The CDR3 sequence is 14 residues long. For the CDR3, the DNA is TGCAGCGTCGAGCGCTCGGGGGACTCCTACGAGCAGTACTTC. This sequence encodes CSVERSGDSYEQYF.

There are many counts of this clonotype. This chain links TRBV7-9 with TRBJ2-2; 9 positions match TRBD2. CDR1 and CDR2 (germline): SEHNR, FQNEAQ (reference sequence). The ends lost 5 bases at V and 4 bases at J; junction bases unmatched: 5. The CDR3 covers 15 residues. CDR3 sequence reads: CASSEGLASTGELFF. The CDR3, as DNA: TGTGCCAGCAGCGAGGGACTAGCTAGCACCGGGGAGCTGTTTTTT. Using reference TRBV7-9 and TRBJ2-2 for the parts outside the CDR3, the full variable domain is DTGVSQNPRHKITKRGQNVTFRCDPISEHNRLYWYRQTLGQGPEFLTYFQNEAQLEKSRLLSDRFSAERPKGSFSTLEIQRTEQGDSAMYLCASSEGLASTGELFFGEGSRLTVL.

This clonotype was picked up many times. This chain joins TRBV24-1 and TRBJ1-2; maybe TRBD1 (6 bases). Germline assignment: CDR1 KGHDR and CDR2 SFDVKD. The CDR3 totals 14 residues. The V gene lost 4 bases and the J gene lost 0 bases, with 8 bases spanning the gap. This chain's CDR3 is CATSETGSNYGYTF. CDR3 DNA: TGTGCCACCAGTGAAACAGGGTCTAACTATGGCTACACCTTC.

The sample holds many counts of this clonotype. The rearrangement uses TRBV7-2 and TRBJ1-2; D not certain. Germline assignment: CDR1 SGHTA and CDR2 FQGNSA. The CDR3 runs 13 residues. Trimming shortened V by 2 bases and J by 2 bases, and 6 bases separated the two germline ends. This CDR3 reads CASSLSQNYGYTF. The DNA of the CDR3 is TGTGCCAGCAGCTTATCCCAGAACTATGGCTACACCTTC.

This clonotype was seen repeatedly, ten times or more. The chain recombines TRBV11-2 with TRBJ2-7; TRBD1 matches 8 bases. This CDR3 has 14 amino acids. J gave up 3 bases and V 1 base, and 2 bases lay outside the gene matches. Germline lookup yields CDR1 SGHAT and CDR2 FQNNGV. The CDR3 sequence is CASSLAGTGYEQYF. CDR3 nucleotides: TGTGCCAGCAGCTTAGCCGGGACAGGCTACGAGCAGTACTTC.

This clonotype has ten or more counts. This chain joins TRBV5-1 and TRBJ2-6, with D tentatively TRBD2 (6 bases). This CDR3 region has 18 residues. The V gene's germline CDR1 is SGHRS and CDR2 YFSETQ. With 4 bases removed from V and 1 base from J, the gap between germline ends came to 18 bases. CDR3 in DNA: TGCGCCAGCAGCCTCCTCGGGGCAGGGAGGTCTGGGGCCAACGTCCTGACTTTC. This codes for CASSLLGAGRSGANVLTF.